This TCR beta chain was sequenced in a study of blood T cell repertoires in COVID-19. Study background: Specimens from acute and convalescent COVID-19 originated in the United States, Italy and Spain. Sources were T cells, B-cell-depleted T cells, or PBMCs; the material itself was cDNA or gDNA.

CDR1 and CDR2 from the germline V gene are GTSNPN and SVGIG (reference sequence). J gave up 9 bases and V 5 bases, and 8 bases lay outside the gene matches. CDR3 size: 13 residues. In the study's own analysis: Estimated nucleated cell counts came from reference gene primer amplification. Only in-frame clones appear in the TCRdb table, and some are missing; sequencing was by immunoSEQ multiplex PCR. V, J and clone size are those of that table, while D and trimming were read from the DNA. This repertoire shows 110,000 or so clones, approximately 84% found once; its top ten account for around 3.3%. Sequencing was performed on peripheral blood. The rearrangement links TRBV30 to TRBJ1-5; TRBD1 matches 9 bases. The receptor's source is a man aged 35-49 years with acute or convalescent COVID-19. The CDR3 protein is CAWGTGPNTPQHF. The CDR3 coding sequence is TGTGCCTGGGGGACAGGGCCAAATACGCCCCAGCATTTT.